Listed below are T cell receptor beta chains from one sample, sequenced in a study of cytomegalovirus exposure and HLA in healthy donors. TCRdb's table, derived via immunoSEQ multiplex PCR, lists solely in-frame clones and lacks some. This sample has approximately 150,000 clones, with roughly 80% found just once. The specimen sequenced was PBMCs. The receptors originated from a man aged 35 to 55 in good health and CMV-seronegative. The CDR3 runs from the conserved cysteine through the conserved F or W.

v_call cdr3_aa
TRBV4-3 CASSPAKQQPQHF
TRBV7-2 CASSLGGGQETQYF
TRBV19 CASRFGLENQPQHF
TRBV27 CASSPLGGSGTQYF
TRBV18 CASSPFGDNSPLHF
TRBV7-9 CSSSLGGAGDQPQHF
TRBV7-2 CASSEWTGKNEQFF
TRBV19 CASSIYYPSGSNTGELFF
TRBV4-1 CASSQQRQATYEQYF
TRBV30 CAWRDLGGPTEAFF
TRBV7-2 CASSLKRGGTEAFF
TRBV5-4 CASSQPGRTGRRDGYTF
TRBV10-2 CASRGGALDGELFF
TRBV14 CASSQESGQGPSGGLEQFF
TRBV18 CASSPDRANTEAFF
TRBV9 CASSWQGGRETQYF
TRBV5-4 CASSGRVYGYTF
TRBV7-3 CASSLTVAGITDTQYF
TRBV30 CAWTQGAGEQYF
TRBV18 CASSPPWGDYTQYF
TRBV5-1 CASSLGSGQETQYF
TRBV9 CASSVSLPDTQYF
TRBV6-6 CASSPMGLYEQYF
TRBV9 CASSVSGGDTDTQYF
TRBV6-1 CASSVTVIYEQYF
TRBV5-1 CASSLVGQGINEQFF
TRBV7-2 CASSGTGVHEQYF
TRBV19 CASSIVSAGENTDTQYF
TRBV7-3 CASSPGAQGYTEAFF
TRBV7-9 CASSSSRDRDFTDTQYF
TRBV4-1 CASSQSWGGPYEQYF
TRBV9 CASSVPLTGSNTGELFF